The 15 T cell receptor beta chains listed next were all sequenced from one sample in a study of cytomegalovirus exposure and HLA in healthy donors. The PCR had 60 Vbeta and 13 Jbeta primers. Produced via immunoSEQ multiplex PCR; TCRdb's table is partial and in-frame only. Of some 110,000 clones listed, around three quarters are singletons. The sample comprised PBMCs. The origin of the receptors is a woman aged 18-35 years in good health and CMV-seropositive.

CDR3 in DNA: TGTGCCATCAGTGAGGGTACGCGGGCTGAAGCTTTCTTT. Protein: CAISEGTRAEAFF. The V call is TRBV10-3, the J call TRBJ1-1; D is uncertain. Germline CDR1 is ENHRY and CDR2 is SYGVKD. The V end was cut by 2 bases, the J end by 6 bases, with 10 bases between. CDR3 size: 13 residues.

This clone was seen a few times. The V gene is TRBV2, the J gene TRBJ1-1; 9 bases fit TRBD1. Losses at the gene ends were 10 bases for V and 2 bases for J; bases not matched to a gene: 8. The germline V gene encodes CDR1 SNHLY and CDR2 FYNNEI. The CDR3 sequence is 14 residues long. The CDR3 sequence: CATDPGQGNTEAFF. The CDR3 DNA sequence: TGTGCCACTGATCCGGGACAGGGAAACACTGAAGCTTTCTTT. Drawing the rest from reference TRBV2 and TRBJ1-1, the complete variable domain is EPEVTQTPSHQVTQMGQEVILRCVPISNHLYFYWYRQILGQKVEFLVSFYNNEISEKSEIFDDQFSVERPDGSNFTLKIRSTKLEDSAMYFCATDPGQGNTEAFFGQGTRLTVV.

The chain uses TRBV28 and TRBJ2-3; TRBD1 agrees at 9 bases. Trimming cost V 1 base and J 9 bases; bases outside gene matches: 5. Germline CDR1 and CDR2: MDHEN and SYDVKM. The CDR3 totals 14 residues. The CDR3 loop is CASSLSQQGATQYF. The CDR3 DNA sequence: TGTGCCAGCAGTTTATCCCAACAGGGGGCAACGCAGTATTTT.

This clone was detected once. The genes are TRBV4-1 and TRBJ1-2; possibly TRBD1 for D (6 bases). With 0 bases removed from V and 2 bases from J, the gap between germline ends came to 10 bases. The length of the CDR3 is 15 residues. CDR1 is MGHRA, CDR2 YSYEKL, per germline. CDR3 protein: CASSQEGTLNYGYTF. CDR3 coding DNA: TGCGCCAGCAGCCAAGAGGGGACACTCAACTATGGCTACACCTTC.

This clone is a singleton in its sample. The genes are TRBV27 and TRBJ1-1, with D perhaps TRBD1 (5 bases). Trimming shortened V by 5 bases and J by 11 bases, and 12 bases separated the two germline ends. Germline V CDR1 and CDR2: MNHEY, SMNVEV (reference sequence). This CDR3 has 11 residues. This CDR3 is CASSTSGRAFF. CDR3 nucleotide sequence: TGTGCCAGCAGTACCTCAGGGCGGGCTTTCTTT.

Concerning this clone itself: At the DNA level, this CDR3 is encoded by other sequences in the same sample as well. V is TRBV5-1 and J is TRBJ2-3; 14 bases line up with TRBD2. The germline V gene has CDR1 SGHRS and CDR2 YFSETQ. J lost 1 base, V lost 4 bases, and 2 bases had no gene match. CDR3 size: 16 residues. The CDR3 reads CASSLGLAGGTDTQYF. CDR3 nucleotide sequence: TGCGCCAGCAGCCTGGGACTAGCGGGGGGCACAGATACGCAGTATTTT.

The chain links TRBV2 to TRBJ1-6; D is undetermined. Trimming removed 6 bases at V and 0 bases at J, with 9 bases between. The CDR3 is 15 residues long. CDR1 is SNHLY and CDR2 is FYNNEI in the germline V gene. The CDR3 region is CASRASSSYNSPLHF. The CDR3 nucleotides are TGTGCCAGCAGGGCCTCCAGCTCCTATAATTCACCCCTCCACTTT.

The J gene is TRBJ1-2, the V gene TRBV9; D ambiguous. The CDR3 totals 14 residues. V lost 0 bases to trimming and J lost 2 bases, with 8 bases between them. Germline assignment: CDR1 SGDLS and CDR2 YYNGEE. CDR3 protein: CASSVDTGNYGYTF. In DNA, the CDR3 is TGTGCCAGCAGCGTAGATACGGGAAACTATGGCTACACCTTC.

The chain couples TRBV6-1 to TRBJ1-4, with TRBD1 matching 9 bases. V shed 3 bases and J 8 bases; nucleotides not matched to a gene: 7. The V gene's germline CDR1 is MNHNS and CDR2 SASEGT. The CDR3 contains 15 residues. The CDR3 loop is CASSELLGTGEKLFF. As DNA, the CDR3 is TGTGCCAGCAGTGAGCTCCTCGGGACAGGGGAAAAACTGTTTTTT.

This chain links TRBV7-8 with TRBJ2-3; TRBD2 matches 9 bases. This CDR3 spans 15 amino acids. Germline assignment: CDR1 SGHVS and CDR2 FQNEAQ. J gave up 6 bases and V 6 bases, and 10 bases lay outside the gene matches. CDR3 bases: TGTGCCAGCAGACGACTAGCGGCACCTGGGGATACGCAGTATTTT. It translates to CASRRLAAPGDTQYF.

The genes are TRBV6-5 and TRBJ2-1; a weak D match, TRBD2 (5 bases). The CDR3 spans 15 residues. Trimming left V 0 bases short and J 5 bases short, with 11 bases between. Germline loops: CDR1 MNHEY, CDR2 SVGAGI. The CDR3 sequence: CASSYSRDPDNEQFF. CDR3 DNA: TGTGCCAGCAGTTACTCGAGGGATCCTGACAATGAGCAGTTCTTC.

The V and J genes are TRBV28 and TRBJ2-3, with D hard to call. The CDR3 length is 14 residues. Germline V CDR1 and CDR2: MDHEN, SYDVKM. V lost 3 bases and J 5 bases, leaving 12 bases between the germline ends. The CDR3 coding sequence is TGTGCCAGCAGTTTGTCGGAGAAAGTAGATACGCAGTATTTT. Protein: CASSLSEKVDTQYF. Full variable domain (outside the CDR3, taken from reference TRBV28 and TRBJ2-3): DVKVTQSSRYLVKRTGEKVFLECVQDMDHENMFWYRQDPGLGLRLIYFSYDVKMKEKGDIPEGYSVSREKKERFSLILESASTNQTSMYLCASSLSEKVDTQYFGPGTRLTVL.

This clone was observed a handful of times. The chain recombines TRBV19 with TRBJ1-5; D may be TRBD1 (6 bases). Germline lookup yields CDR1 LNHDA and CDR2 SQIVND (reference sequence). V lost 4 bases, J lost 12 bases, and 10 bases lay in between. The CDR3 has 11 amino acids. This CDR3 is CASSTGQYQHF. CDR3 coding DNA: TGTGCCAGTAGTACCGGACAGTACCAGCATTTT.

The chain is built from TRBV7-2 and TRBJ1-1, with unresolved D. V lost 1 base to trimming and J lost 4 bases, with 13 bases between them. The CDR3 is 15 residues long. CDR1 SGHTA and CDR2 FQGNSA come from the germline V gene. The CDR3 DNA follows: TGTGCCAGCAGCTTAGGAGTCGTCGCGGGCACTGAAGCTTTCTTT. Its translation: CASSLGVVAGTEAFF.

The chain links TRBV9 to TRBJ2-2, with D possibly TRBD2 on 5 matching bases. This CDR3 has 14 amino acids. Germline V gene data show CDR1 as SGDLS and CDR2 as YYNGEE. Trimming shortened V by 7 bases and J by 5 bases, and 15 bases separated the two germline ends. CDR3 region: CASGLSGKTGELFF. The CDR3 DNA reads as TGTGCCAGCGGACTTAGTGGGAAGACCGGGGAGCTGTTTTTT.